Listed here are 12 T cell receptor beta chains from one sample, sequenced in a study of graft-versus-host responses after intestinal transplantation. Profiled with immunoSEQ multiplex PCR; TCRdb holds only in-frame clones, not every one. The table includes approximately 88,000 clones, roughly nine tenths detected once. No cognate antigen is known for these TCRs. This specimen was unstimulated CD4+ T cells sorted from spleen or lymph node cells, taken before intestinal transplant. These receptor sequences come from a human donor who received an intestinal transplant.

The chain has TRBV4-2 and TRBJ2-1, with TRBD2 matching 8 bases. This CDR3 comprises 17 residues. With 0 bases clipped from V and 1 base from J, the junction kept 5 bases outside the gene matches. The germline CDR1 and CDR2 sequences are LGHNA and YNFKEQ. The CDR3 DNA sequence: TGTGCCAGCAGCCAAGATTTGGCGGGGGGATCCTACAATGAGCAGTTCTTC. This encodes CASSQDLAGGSYNEQFF.

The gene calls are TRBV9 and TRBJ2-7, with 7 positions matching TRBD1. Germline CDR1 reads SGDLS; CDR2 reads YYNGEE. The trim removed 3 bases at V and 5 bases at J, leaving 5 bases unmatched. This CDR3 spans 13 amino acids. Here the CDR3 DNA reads TGTGCCAGCAGCGCCCAGACAGGGAACGAGCAGTACTTC. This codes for CASSAQTGNEQYF.

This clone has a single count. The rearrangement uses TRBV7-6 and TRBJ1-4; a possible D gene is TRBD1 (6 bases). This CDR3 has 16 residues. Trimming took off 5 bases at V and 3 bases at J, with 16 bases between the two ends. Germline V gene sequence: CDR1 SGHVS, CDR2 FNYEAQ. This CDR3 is CASSPTQGLSNEKLFF. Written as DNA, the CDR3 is TGTGCCAGCAGCCCAACACAGGGTTTGTCTAATGAAAAACTGTTTTTT.

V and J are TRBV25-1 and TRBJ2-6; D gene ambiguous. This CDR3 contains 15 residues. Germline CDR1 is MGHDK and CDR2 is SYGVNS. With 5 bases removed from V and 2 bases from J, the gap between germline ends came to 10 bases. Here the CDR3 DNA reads TGTGCCAGCAGTACCCCCTTAGCTGGGGCCAACGTCCTGACTTTC. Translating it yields CASSTPLAGANVLTF.

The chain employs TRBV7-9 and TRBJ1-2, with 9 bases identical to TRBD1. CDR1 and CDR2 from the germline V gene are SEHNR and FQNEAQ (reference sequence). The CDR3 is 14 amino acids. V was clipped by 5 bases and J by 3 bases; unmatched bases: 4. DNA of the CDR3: TGTGCCAGCAGCCCCCGGGACAGGGACTATGGCTACACCTTC. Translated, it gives CASSPRDRDYGYTF.

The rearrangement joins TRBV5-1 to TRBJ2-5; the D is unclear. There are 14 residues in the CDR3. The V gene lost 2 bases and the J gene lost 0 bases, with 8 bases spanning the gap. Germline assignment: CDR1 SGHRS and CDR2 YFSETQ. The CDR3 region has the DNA TGCGCCAGCAGCTTCCCGCCAGACCAAGAGACCCAGTACTTC. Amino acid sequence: CASSFPPDQETQYF.

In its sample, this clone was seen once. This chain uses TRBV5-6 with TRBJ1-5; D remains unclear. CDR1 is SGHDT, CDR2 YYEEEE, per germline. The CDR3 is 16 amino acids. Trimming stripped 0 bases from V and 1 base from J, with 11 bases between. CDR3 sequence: CASSLARGGSNQPQHF. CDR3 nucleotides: TGTGCCAGCAGCTTGGCCCGGGGAGGGAGCAATCAGCCCCAGCATTTT.

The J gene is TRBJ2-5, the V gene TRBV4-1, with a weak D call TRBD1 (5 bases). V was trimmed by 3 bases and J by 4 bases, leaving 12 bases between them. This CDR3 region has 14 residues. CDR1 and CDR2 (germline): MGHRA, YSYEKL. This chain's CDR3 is CASSQKQDLETQYF. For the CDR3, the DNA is TGCGCCAGCAGCCAGAAACAGGACCTAGAGACCCAGTACTTC.

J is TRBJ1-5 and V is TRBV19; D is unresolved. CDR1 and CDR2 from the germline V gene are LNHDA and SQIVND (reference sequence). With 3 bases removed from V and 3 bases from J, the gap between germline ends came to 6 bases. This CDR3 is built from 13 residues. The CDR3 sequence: CASSIGVNQPQHF. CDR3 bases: TGTGCCAGTAGTATCGGTGTCAATCAGCCCCAGCATTTT.

The CDR3 DNA follows: TGTGCTAGTGGTCGGTCTGAGCAGTTCTTC. Residues: CASGRSEQFF. The V call is TRBV12-5, the J call TRBJ2-1; D gene ambiguous. The CDR3 is made up of 10 amino acids. CDR1 LGHNT and CDR2 FRNRAP come from the germline V gene. With 5 bases removed from V and 9 bases from J, the gap between germline ends came to 5 bases.

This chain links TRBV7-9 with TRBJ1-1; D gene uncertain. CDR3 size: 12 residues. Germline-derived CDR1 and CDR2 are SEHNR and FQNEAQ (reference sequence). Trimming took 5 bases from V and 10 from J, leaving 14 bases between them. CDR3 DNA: TGTGCCAGCAGCCTGCCCCAACCGGGAGCTTTCTTT. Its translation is CASSLPQPGAFF. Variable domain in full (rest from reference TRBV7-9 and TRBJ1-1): DTGVSQNPRHKITKRGQNVTFRCDPISEHNRLYWYRQTLGQGPEFLTYFQNEAQLEKSRLLSDRFSAERPKGSFSTLEIQRTEQGDSAMYLCASSLPQPGAFFGQGTRLTVV.

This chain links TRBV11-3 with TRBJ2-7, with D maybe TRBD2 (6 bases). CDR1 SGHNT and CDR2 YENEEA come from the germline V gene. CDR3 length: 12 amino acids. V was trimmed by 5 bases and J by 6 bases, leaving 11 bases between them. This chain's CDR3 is CASSIQGGEQYF. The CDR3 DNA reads TGTGCCAGCAGCATTCAGGGAGGCGAGCAGTACTTC.